This T cell receptor (beta chain) originates from a study of blood T cell repertoires in COVID-19. Overall study context: The analysed material was cDNA or gDNA that came from T cells, B-cell-depleted T cells, or PBMCs.

This CDR3 region has 17 residues. Trimming shortened V by 2 bases and J by 5 bases, and 22 bases separated the two germline ends. In germline, CDR1 is LNHDA, CDR2 SQIVND (reference sequence). Per the original methods: Estimates of nucleated cell counts were drawn from the amplification of reference gene primers. Assay: immunoSEQ multiplex PCR; the TCRdb copy retains only in-frame clones and omits some. V, J and clone size were drawn from that table, and D and trimming were deduced from the DNA. The sample contains about 110,000 clones, around 90% of which appear only once. The clonotype was recovered from a man aged 40-55 years with active or convalescent COVID-19. The sample consisted of peripheral blood. The chain carries TRBV19 and TRBJ2-7; D is perhaps TRBD1 (5 bases). DNA for the CDR3: TGTGCCAGTAGTATATCGACACAGTCAGGGAAACTCCACGAGCAGTACTTC. It is translated as CASSISTQSGKLHEQYF. Combining the CDR3 with reference TRBV19 and TRBJ2-7 gives the whole variable domain DGGITQSPKYLFRKEGQNVTLSCEQNLNHDAMYWYRQDPGQGLRLIYYSQIVNDFQKGDIAEGYSVSREKKESFPLTVTSAQKNPTAFYLCASSISTQSGKLHEQYFGPGTRLTVT.